This TCR beta chain was identified in a study of cytomegalovirus exposure and HLA in healthy donors. At the level of the study: From about 179 million T cells, an earlier analysis saw some 120 million unique TCR beta sequences.

The germline gives CDR1 SGHRS, CDR2 YFSETQ. The CDR3 extends over 14 amino acids. The V end lost 0 bases, the J end lost 5 bases, and 9 bases lay between the germline ends. Primers: 60 Vbeta forward and 13 Jbeta reverse. Sequencing used immunoSEQ multiplex PCR; TCRdb keeps in-frame clones, though not all of them. The data show 200,000 or so clones, about 77% seen once. Regarding this clone: Antigen: not known.

Study-wide findings and caveats: In a later analysis, at a false discovery rate of 0.05, under 20,000 TCR beta sequences matched HLA alleles.

The specimen was PBMCs. The TCR sequence derives from a woman aged 25 to 45 in good health and CMV-seronegative. This chain uses TRBV5-1 with TRBJ1-5, with D possibly TRBD1 on 6 matching bases. The CDR3: CASSLDRADQPQHF. The CDR3 nucleotides read TGCGCCAGCAGCTTGGACAGGGCGGATCAGCCCCAGCATTTT.